The 20 T cell receptor beta chains listed next were all sequenced from one sample in a study of Graves' ophthalmopathy and Graves' hyperthyroidism. The authors amplified TCR beta CDR3 regions from RNA transcripts. RT-PCR in the first round used HTBI primers; a second-round multiplex PCR followed. TCRdb processed the multiplex PCR reads anew with MiXCR; each CDR3 protein has one entry. This sample has around 40,000 distinct CDR3 sequences, with roughly half found just once. Sequencing input: peripheral blood. The receptors were sampled from an adult man with Graves' ophthalmopathy.

The rearrangement joins TRBV10-3 to TRBJ2-7, with 7 nucleotides matching TRBD1. CDR1 is ENHRY, CDR2 SYGVKD, per germline. The CDR3 totals 13 residues. V was pared by 9 bases and J by 0 bases, with 5 bases of the junction left unmatched. In nucleotides, the CDR3 is TGTGCCATTGGGACAGCCGTCTCCTACGAGCAGTACTTC. Protein product: CAIGTAVSYEQYF.

This clonotype was found many times. The V gene is TRBV4-3, the J gene TRBJ2-3; a possible D gene is TRBD2 (6 bases). CDR1 and CDR2 (germline): LGHNA, YSLEER. V lost 4 bases and J 2 bases, leaving 16 bases between the germline ends. The CDR3 length is 16 residues. CDR3 bases: TGCGCCAGCAGCCGCAAACTAGCAACTAACACAGATACGCAGTATTTT. It encodes CASSRKLATNTDTQYF.

This clonotype was seen at least ten times. V gene TRBV7-3 combines with J gene TRBJ2-2; D gene uncertain. The V gene's germline CDR1 is SGHTA and CDR2 FQGTGA. V was trimmed by 2 bases and J by 5 bases, leaving 6 bases between them. There are 13 residues in the CDR3. CDR3 sequence (DNA): TGTGCCAGCAGCTTATTGGCTACCGGGGAGCTGTTTTTT. Protein sequence: CASSLLATGELFF.

The V and J genes are TRBV10-3 and TRBJ2-7, with 14 bases aligning to TRBD2. The V segment lost 6 bases and the J segment 4 bases; nucleotides outside the gene matches: 5. Germline V lookup: CDR1 ENHRY, CDR2 SYGVKD. This CDR3 has 15 amino acids. CDR3 coding DNA: TGTGCCATCAGCGAGGGACTAGCGGGGGCGTACGAGCAGTACGTC. Translated: CAISEGLAGAYEQYV.

This clonotype showed up many times. The gene calls are TRBV19 and TRBJ1-1; D might be TRBD1 (5 bases). This CDR3 contains 14 residues. CDR1 is LNHDA, CDR2 SQIVND, per germline (reference sequence). V was pared by 6 bases and J by 0 bases, with 11 bases between. The CDR3 spells CASRLLGLNTEAFF. The CDR3 DNA sequence: TGTGCCAGTAGACTTCTGGGGCTGAACACTGAAGCTTTCTTT.

The gene calls are TRBV9 and TRBJ2-7, with D unresolved. The V end was cut by 0 bases, the J end by 1 base, with 8 bases between. This CDR3 has 14 residues. Germline values: CDR1 SGDLS, CDR2 YYNGEE. CDR3 region: CASSVGPNSYEQYF. The CDR3 DNA follows: TGTGCCAGCAGCGTAGGACCGAATTCCTACGAGCAGTACTTC.

Comments on this clonotype: One junction end does not reproduce the germline sequence, and a read error may be involved. The gene calls are TRBV10-3 and TRBJ2-5; 9 bases are a match to TRBD2. Germline CDR1 and CDR2: ENHRY and SYGVKD. The CDR3 length is 15 residues. The CDR3 loop is CAISESGGGAEAQYF. The CDR3 bases are TGCGCCATCAGTGAGTCGGGCGGGGGGGCGGAGGCCCAGTACTTC.

The chain employs TRBV30 and TRBJ2-1; TRBD2 is a possible D gene (6 bases). V lost 3 bases to trimming and J lost 1 base, with 10 bases between them. CDR1 GTSNPN and CDR2 SVGIG come from the germline V gene (reference sequence). This CDR3 has 14 residues. In DNA, the CDR3 is TGTGCCTGGAGCCGGGGGTTGTCCTACAATGAGCAGTTCTTC. Its translation: CAWSRGLSYNEQFF.

This clonotype was seen many times. J is TRBJ2-5 and V is TRBV20-1; 8 nucleotides match TRBD1. Germline V gene sequence: CDR1 DFQATT, CDR2 SNEGSKA (reference sequence). The CDR3 runs 20 residues. Trimming cost V 5 bases and J 2 bases; bases outside gene matches: 25. The CDR3 region has the DNA TGCAGTGCTTACGACCAGGGGGCTGTTCGTAGGGGATCTCTTCAAGAGACCCAGTACTTC. This encodes CSAYDQGAVRRGSLQETQYF.

In its sample, this clonotype was seen many times. The chain is built from TRBV4-3 and TRBJ2-2; no reliable D call. The length of the CDR3 is 15 residues. V was trimmed by 0 bases and J by 4 bases, leaving 9 bases between them. Per the germline V gene, CDR1 is LGHNA and CDR2 is YSLEER. The CDR3 DNA follows: TGCGCCAGCAGCCAAGATCGACTTGCCACCGGGGAGCTGTTTTTT. Translation gives CASSQDRLATGELFF.

This clonotype was counted at least ten times. V usage is TRBV27 and J usage is TRBJ2-3; D is possibly TRBD2 (7 bases). This CDR3 has 14 amino acids. Looked up from germline, CDR1 is MNHEY and CDR2 is SMNVEV (reference sequence). V lost 3 bases to trimming and J lost 4 bases, with 11 bases between them. CDR3 bases: TGTGCCAGCAGTTTCCGGGGGGCATCAGATACGCAGTATTTT. It codes for CASSFRGASDTQYF.

The chain links TRBV7-2 to TRBJ1-3; D perhaps matches TRBD1 (6 bases). The germline V gene encodes CDR1 SGHTA and CDR2 FQGNSA. The V and J ends lost 5 bases and 2 bases respectively, with 25 bases between them. This CDR3 has 19 amino acids. This chain's CDR3 is CASSLMWGATSKTGNTIYF. The CDR3 bases are TGTGCCAGCAGCCTCATGTGGGGGGCAACGTCCAAGACTGGAAACACCATATATTTT.

This sequence joins TRBV4-2 and TRBJ2-7; 10 positions match TRBD2. This CDR3 is built from 15 residues. In germline, CDR1 is LGHNA, CDR2 YNFKEQ. J gave up 7 bases and V 5 bases, and 11 bases lay outside the gene matches. The chain's CDR3 is CASSRAVAGGGEQYF. The DNA for the CDR3 is TGTGCCAGCAGCAGAGCCGTAGCGGGAGGAGGGGAGCAGTACTTC.

This chain connects TRBV2 to TRBJ1-5; D gene ambiguous. Trimming pared 8 bases from V and 3 bases from J, leaving 11 bases between. CDR3 length equals 13 residues. Germline values: CDR1 SNHLY, CDR2 FYNNEI. Here the CDR3 DNA reads TGTGCCAGCCGAAGAGACTCCAATCAGCCCCAGCATTTT. Protein: CASRRDSNQPQHF.

As concerns this clonotype: Sequence at one end of the junction differs from germline and may be a read error. The chain is built from TRBV20-1 and TRBJ1-1; possibly TRBD1 for D (5 bases). The CDR3 has 12 amino acids. Germline-derived CDR1 and CDR2 are DFQATT and SNEGSKA (reference sequence). The CDR3 sequence is CGASQGLTEAFF. As DNA, the CDR3 is TGCGGTGCTAGCCAGGGTCTCACTGAAGCTTTCTTT.

As for this clonotype: An end of the junction differs from the germline gene, which may be a read error. The gene calls are TRBV11-2 and TRBJ2-7; no clear D. Germline-derived CDR1 and CDR2 are SGHAT and FQNNGV. This CDR3 spans 12 amino acids. The DNA of the CDR3 is TGTGCCAGCAGCTTAGTAGGCAGAGAGCATTACTTC. Residues: CASSLVGREHYF.

At least ten counts were recorded for this clonotype. V usage is TRBV5-6 and J usage is TRBJ2-7; D gene ambiguous. This CDR3 comprises 11 residues. In germline, CDR1 is SGHDT, CDR2 YYEEEE. Trimming cost V 1 base and J 4 bases, with 3 bases left between them. The CDR3: CASSLKYEQYF. DNA for the CDR3: TGTGCCAGCAGCTTGAAATACGAGCAGTACTTC.

The J gene is TRBJ2-4, the V gene TRBV14; D is unclear. The CDR3 is 18 residues long. Trimming stripped 1 base from V and 8 bases from J, with 24 bases between. CDR1 and CDR2 (germline): SGHDN, FVKESK. The CDR3 DNA sequence: TGTGCCAGCAGCCAAGTGGCTGTAGCCTACAATGAGCAGGACATTCAGTACTTC. Amino acids: CASSQVAVAYNEQDIQYF.

A note on this clonotype: Since the CDR3 does not end with the conserved phenylalanine or tryptophan, this likely comes from a read error. The J gene is TRBJ2-2, the V gene TRBV19, with D maybe TRBD1 (6 bases). V was shortened by 6 bases and J by 0 bases, with 17 bases between the two germline ends. Germline V gene lookup returns CDR1 LNHDA and CDR2 SQIVND (reference sequence). The CDR3 has 17 amino acids. CDR3 in amino acids: CASSKLQGPANTGELFL. The CDR3 nucleotides are TGTGCCAGTAGCAAACTACAGGGTCCTGCGAACACCGGGGAGCTGTTTCTT.

In this sample, this clonotype turned up many times. The genes are TRBV5-1 and TRBJ2-2, with 8 bases that match TRBD2. The length of the CDR3 is 14 residues. Germline assignment: CDR1 SGHRS and CDR2 YFSETQ. The V segment lost 3 bases and the J segment 4 bases; nucleotides outside the gene matches: 2. CDR3 loop: CASSSGGPTGELFF. CDR3 coding DNA: TGCGCCAGCAGCTCGGGAGGGCCCACCGGGGAGCTGTTTTTT. Supplemented by reference TRBV5-1 and TRBJ2-2, the full variable domain reads KAGVTQTPRYLIKTRGQQVTLSCSPISGHRSVSWYQQTPGQGLQFLFEYFSETQRNKGNFPGRFSGRQFSNSRSEMNVSTLELGDSALYLCASSSGGPTGELFFGEGSRLTVL.